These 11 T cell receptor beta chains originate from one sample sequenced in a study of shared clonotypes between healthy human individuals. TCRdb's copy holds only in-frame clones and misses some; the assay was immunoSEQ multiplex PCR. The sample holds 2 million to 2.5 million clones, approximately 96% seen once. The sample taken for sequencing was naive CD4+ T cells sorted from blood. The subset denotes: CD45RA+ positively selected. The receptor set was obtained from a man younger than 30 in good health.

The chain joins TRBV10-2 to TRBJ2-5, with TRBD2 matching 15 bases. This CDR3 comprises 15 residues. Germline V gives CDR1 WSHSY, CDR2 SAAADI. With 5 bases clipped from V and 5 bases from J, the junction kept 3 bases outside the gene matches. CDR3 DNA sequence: TGCGCCAGCAGTATAGGACTAGCGGGGGGGGAGACCCAGTACTTC. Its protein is CASSIGLAGGETQYF.

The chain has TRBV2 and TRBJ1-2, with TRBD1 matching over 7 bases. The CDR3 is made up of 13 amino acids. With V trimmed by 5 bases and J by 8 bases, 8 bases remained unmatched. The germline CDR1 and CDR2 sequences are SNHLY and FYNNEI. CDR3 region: CASSLTGSRGYTF. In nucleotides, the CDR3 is TGTGCCAGCAGTTTGACAGGGAGTCGAGGCTACACCTTC.

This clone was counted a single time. Here the CDR3 reads CASSPDILNQPQHF. In nucleotides, the CDR3 is TGTGCCAGCAGCCCGGACATTTTAAATCAGCCCCAGCATTTT. J is TRBJ1-5 and V is TRBV2; D perhaps matches TRBD1 (5 bases). Germline-derived CDR1 and CDR2 are SNHLY and FYNNEI. CDR3 length: 14 amino acids. The V end lost 6 bases, the J end lost 4 bases, and 13 bases lay between the germline ends.

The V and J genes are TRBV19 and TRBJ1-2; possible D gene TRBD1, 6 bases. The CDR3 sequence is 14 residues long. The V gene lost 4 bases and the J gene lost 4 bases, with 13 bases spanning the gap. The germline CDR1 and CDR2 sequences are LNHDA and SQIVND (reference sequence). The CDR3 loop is CASSTTPDSYGYTF. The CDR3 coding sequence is TGTGCCAGTAGTACCACCCCGGACAGCTATGGCTACACCTTC.

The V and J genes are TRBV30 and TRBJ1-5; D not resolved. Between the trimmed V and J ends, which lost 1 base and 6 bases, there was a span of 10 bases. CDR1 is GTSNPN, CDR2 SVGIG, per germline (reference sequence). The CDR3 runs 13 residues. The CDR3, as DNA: TGTGCCTGGAGTGGGGGTCATGGTCAGCCCCAGCATTTT. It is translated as CAWSGGHGQPQHF.

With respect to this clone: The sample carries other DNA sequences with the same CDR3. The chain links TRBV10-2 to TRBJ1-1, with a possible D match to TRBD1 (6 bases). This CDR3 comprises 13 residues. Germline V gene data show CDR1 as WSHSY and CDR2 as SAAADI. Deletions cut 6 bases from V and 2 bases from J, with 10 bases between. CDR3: CASSEQGNTEAFF. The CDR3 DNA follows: TGCGCCAGCAGCGAACAGGGAAACACTGAAGCTTTCTTT.

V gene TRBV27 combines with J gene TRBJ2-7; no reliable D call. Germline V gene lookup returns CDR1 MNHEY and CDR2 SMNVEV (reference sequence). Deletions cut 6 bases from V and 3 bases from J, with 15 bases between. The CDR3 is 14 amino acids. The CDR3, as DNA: TGTGCCAGCAGGCCGAGACACCTGGGCTACGAGCAGTACTTC. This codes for CASRPRHLGYEQYF.

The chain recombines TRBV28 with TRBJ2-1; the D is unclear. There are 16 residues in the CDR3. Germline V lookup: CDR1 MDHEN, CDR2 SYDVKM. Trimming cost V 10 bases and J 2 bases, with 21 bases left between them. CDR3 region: CAIQPTPQVPYNEQFF. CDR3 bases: TGTGCCATCCAACCCACCCCTCAGGTGCCCTACAATGAGCAGTTCTTC.

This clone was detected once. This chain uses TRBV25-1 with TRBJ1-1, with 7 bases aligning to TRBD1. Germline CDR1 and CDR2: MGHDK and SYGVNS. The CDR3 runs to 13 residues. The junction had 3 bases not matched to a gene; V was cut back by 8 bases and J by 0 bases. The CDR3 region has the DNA TGTGCCAGCTCCAGGGGGGTGAACACTGAAGCTTTCTTT. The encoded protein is CASSRGVNTEAFF.

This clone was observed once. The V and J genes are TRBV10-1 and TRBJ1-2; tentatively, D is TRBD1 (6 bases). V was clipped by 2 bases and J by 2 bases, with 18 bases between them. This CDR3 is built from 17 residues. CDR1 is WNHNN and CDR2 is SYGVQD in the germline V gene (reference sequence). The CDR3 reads CASSERKDRGRNYGYTF. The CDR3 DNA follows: TGCGCCAGCAGTGAGAGGAAGGACCGGGGGCGCAACTATGGCTACACCTTC.

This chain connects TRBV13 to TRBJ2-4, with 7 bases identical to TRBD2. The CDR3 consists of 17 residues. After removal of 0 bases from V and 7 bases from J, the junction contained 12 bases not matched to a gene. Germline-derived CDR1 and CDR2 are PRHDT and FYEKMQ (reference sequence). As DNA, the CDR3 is TGTGCCAGCAGCTTAGGCGGGGGGTCCCAAACGAAGAACATTCAGTACTTC. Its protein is CASSLGGGSQTKNIQYF.